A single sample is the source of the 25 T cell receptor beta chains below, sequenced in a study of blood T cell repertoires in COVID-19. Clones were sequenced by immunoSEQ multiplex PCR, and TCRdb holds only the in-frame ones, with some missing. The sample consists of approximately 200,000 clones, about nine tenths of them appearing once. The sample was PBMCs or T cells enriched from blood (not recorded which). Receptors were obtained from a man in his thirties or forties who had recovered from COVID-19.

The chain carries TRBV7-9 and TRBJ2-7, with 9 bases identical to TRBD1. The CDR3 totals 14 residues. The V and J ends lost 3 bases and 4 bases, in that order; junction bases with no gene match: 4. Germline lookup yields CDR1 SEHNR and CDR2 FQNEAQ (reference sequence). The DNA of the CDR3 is TGTGCCAGCAGCTTCAGACAGGGGGGATACGAGCAGTACTTC. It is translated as CASSFRQGGYEQYF.

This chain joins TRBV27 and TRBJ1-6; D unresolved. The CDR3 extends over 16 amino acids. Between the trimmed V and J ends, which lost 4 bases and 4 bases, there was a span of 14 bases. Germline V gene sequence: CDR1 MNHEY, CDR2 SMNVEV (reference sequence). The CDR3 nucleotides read TGTGCCAGCAGTTCCCGTAACCGGGGATATAATTCACCCCTCCACTTT. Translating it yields CASSSRNRGYNSPLHF.

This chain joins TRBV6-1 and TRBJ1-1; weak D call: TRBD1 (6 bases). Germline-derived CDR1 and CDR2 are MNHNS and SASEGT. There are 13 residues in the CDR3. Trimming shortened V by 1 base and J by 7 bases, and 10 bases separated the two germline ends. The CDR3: CASSEVRDIEAFF. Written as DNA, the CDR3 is TGTGCCAGCAGTGAAGTTAGGGACATTGAAGCTTTCTTT.

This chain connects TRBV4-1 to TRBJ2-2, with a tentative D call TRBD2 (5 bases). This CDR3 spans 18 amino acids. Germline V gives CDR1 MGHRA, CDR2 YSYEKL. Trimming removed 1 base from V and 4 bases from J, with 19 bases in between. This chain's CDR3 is CASSQARTGESVTGELFF. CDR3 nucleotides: TGCGCCAGCAGCCAAGCGCGAACTGGGGAGTCGGTCACCGGGGAGCTGTTTTTT.

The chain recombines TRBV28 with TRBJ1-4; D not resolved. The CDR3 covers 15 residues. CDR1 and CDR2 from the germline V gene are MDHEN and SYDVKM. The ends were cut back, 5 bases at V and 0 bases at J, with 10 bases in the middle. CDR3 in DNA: TGTGCCAGCAGTCCGACTAAGACAACTAATGAAAAACTGTTTTTT. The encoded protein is CASSPTKTTNEKLFF.

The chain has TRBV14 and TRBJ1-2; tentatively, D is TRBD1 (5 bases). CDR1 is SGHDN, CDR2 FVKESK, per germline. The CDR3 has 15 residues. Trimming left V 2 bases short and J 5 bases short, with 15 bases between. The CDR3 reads CASSQLPGFLYGYTF. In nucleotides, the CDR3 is TGTGCCAGCAGCCAACTACCAGGGTTCCTTTATGGCTACACCTTC.

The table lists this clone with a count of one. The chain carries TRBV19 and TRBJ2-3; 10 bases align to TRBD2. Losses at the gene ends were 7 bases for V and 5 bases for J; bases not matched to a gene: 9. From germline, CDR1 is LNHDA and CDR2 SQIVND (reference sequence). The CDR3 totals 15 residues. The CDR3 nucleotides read TGTGCCAGTAAGAGGCTAGCGGGAGCCGTAGATACGCAGTATTTT. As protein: CASKRLAGAVDTQYF.

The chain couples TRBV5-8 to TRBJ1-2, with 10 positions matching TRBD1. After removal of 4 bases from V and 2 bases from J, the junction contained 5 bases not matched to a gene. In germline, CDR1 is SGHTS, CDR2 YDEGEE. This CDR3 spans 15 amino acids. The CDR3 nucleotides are TGTGCCAGCAGCCCGTCGGGACAGGGGAACTATGGCTACACCTTC. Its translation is CASSPSGQGNYGYTF.

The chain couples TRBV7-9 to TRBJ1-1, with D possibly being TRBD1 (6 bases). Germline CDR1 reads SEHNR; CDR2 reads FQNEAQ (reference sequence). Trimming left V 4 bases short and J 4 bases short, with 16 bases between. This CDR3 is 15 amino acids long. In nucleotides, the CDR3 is TGTGCCAGCAGCTCGAGGACAGTGAGAGGCACTGAAGCTTTCTTT. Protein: CASSSRTVRGTEAFF.

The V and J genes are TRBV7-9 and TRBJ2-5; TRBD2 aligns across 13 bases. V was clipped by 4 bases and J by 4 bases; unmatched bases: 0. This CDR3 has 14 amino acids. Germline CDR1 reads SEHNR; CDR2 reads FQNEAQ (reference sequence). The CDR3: CASSWTSGRETQYF. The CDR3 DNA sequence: TGTGCCAGCAGCTGGACTAGCGGGAGAGAGACCCAGTACTTC. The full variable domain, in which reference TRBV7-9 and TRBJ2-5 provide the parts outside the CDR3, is DTGVSQNPRHKITKRGQNVTFRCDPISEHNRLYWYRQTLGQGPEFLTYFQNEAQLEKSRLLSDRFSAERPKGSFSTLEIQRTEQGDSAMYLCASSWTSGRETQYFGPGTRLLVL.

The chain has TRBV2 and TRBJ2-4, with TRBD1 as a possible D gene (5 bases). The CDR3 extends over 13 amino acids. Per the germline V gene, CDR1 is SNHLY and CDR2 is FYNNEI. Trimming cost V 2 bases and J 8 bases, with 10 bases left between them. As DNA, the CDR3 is TGTGCCAGCAGTGAATTTGGCAGGGACATTCAGTACTTC. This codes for CASSEFGRDIQYF.

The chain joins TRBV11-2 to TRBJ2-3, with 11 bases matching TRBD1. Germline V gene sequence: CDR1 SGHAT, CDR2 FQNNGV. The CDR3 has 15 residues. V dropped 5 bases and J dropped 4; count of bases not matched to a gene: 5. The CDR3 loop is CASSTGQGASDTQYF. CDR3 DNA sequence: TGTGCCAGCAGCACCGGACAGGGGGCTTCAGATACGCAGTATTTT. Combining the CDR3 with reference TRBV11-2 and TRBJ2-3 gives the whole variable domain EAGVAQSPRYKIIEKRQSVAFWCNPISGHATLYWYQQILGQGPKLLIQFQNNGVVDDSQLPKDRFSAERLKGVDSTLKIQPAKLEDSAVYLCASSTGQGASDTQYFGPGTRLTVL.

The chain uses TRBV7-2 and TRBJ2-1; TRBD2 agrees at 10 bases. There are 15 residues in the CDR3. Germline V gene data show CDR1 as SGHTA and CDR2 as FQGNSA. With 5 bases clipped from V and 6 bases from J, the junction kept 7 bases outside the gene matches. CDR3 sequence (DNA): TGTGCCAGCAGCCCCTTTAGCGGGGGGTTCAATGAGCAGTTCTTC. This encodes CASSPFSGGFNEQFF.

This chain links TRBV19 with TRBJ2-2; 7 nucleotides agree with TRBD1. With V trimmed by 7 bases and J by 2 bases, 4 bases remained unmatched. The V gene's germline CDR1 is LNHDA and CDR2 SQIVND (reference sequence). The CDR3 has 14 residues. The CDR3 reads CASTRDSNTGELFF. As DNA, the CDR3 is TGTGCCAGTACCCGGGACAGTAACACCGGGGAGCTGTTTTTT.

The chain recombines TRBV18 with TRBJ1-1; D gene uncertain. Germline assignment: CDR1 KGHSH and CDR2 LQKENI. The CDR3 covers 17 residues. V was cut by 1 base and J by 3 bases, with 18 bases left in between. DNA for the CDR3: TGTGCCAGCTCACCACGAAGGCCACACTTCCGGGACACTGAAGCTTTCTTT. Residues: CASSPRRPHFRDTEAFF.

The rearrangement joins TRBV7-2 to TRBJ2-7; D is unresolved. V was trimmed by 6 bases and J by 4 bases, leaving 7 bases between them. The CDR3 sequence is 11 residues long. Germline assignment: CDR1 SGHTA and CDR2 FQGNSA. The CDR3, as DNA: TGTGCCAGCAGTGAGTTGTACGAGCAGTACTTC. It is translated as CASSELYEQYF.

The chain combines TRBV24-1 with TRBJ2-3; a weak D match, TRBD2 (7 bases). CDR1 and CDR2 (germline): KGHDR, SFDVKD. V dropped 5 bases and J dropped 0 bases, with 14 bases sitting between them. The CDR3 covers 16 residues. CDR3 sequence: CATSVGRGRSTDTQYF. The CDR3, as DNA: TGTGCCACCAGTGTGGGGAGGGGGAGGAGCACAGATACGCAGTATTTT.

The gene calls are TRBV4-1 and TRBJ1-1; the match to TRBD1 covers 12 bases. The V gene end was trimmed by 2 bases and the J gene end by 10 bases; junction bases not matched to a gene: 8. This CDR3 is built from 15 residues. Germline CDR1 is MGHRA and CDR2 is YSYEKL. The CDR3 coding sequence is TGCGCCAGCAGCCAACCCCGGGACAGGGGGCGTCCAGCTTTCTTT. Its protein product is CASSQPRDRGRPAFF.

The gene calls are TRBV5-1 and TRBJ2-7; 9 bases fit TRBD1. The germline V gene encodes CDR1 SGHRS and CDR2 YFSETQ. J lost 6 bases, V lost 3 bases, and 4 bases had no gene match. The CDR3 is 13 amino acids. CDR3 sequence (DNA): TGCGCCAGCAGCTCCGGGACAGGGTTCGAGCAGTACTTC. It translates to CASSSGTGFEQYF.

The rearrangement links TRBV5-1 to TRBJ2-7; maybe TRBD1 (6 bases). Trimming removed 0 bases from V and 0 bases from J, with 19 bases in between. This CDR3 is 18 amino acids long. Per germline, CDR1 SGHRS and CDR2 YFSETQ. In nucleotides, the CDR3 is TGCGCCAGCAGCTTGGCGCTGCTAGGGGGTCGAAGCTCCTACGAGCAGTACTTC. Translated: CASSLALLGGRSSYEQYF.

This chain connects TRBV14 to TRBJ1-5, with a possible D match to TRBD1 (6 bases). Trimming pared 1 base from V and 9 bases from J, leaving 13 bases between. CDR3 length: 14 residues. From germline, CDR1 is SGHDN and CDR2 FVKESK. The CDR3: CASSQAGQGRPQHF. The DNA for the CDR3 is TGTGCCAGCAGCCAAGCGGGGCAGGGGAGGCCCCAGCATTTT.

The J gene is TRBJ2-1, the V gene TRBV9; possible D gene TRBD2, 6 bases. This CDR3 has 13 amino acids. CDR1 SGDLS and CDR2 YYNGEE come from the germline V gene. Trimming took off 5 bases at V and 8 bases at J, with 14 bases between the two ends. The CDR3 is CASSPGGGDEQFF. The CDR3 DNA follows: TGTGCCAGCAGTCCAGGCGGCGGGGATGAGCAGTTCTTC.

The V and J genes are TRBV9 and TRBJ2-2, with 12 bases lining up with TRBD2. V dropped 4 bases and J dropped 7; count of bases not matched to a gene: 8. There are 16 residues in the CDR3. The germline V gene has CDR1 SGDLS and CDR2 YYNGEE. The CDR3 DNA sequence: TGTGCCAGCAGCCCCCGACTAGCGGGGGTCGGCGGGGAGCTGTTTTTT. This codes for CASSPRLAGVGGELFF.

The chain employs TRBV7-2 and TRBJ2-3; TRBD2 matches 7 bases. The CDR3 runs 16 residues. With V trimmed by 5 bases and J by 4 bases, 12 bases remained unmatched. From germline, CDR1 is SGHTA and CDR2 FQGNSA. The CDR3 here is CASSTLGGGSSDTQYF. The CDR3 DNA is TGTGCCAGCAGCACCTTGGGGGGAGGGTCTTCAGATACGCAGTATTTT. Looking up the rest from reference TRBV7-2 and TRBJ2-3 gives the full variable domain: GAGVSQSPSNKVTEKGKDVELRCDPISGHTALYWYRQSLGQGLEFLIYFQGNSAPDKSGLPSDRFSAERTGGSVSTLTIQRTQQEDSAVYLCASSTLGGGSSDTQYFGPGTRLTVL.

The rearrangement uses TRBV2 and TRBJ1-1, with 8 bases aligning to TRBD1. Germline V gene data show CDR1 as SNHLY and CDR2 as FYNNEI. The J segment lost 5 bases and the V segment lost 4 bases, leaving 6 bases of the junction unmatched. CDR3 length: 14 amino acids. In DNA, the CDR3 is TGTGCCAGCAGTGTGGCAGGGGGCTGGACTGAAGCTTTCTTT. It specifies CASSVAGGWTEAFF.